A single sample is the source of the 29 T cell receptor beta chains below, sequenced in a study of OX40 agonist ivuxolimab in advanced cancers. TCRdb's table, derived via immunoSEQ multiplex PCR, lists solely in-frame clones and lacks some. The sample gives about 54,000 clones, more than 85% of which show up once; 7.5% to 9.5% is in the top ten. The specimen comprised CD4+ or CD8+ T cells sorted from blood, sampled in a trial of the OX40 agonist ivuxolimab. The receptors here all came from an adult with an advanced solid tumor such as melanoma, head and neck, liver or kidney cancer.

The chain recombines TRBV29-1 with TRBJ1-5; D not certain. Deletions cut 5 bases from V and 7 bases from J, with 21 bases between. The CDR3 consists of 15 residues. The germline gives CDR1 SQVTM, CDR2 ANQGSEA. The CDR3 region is CSVLLREGTGQPQHF. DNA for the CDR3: TGCAGCGTTCTCCTCCGGGAGGGTACGGGCCAGCCCCAGCATTTT.

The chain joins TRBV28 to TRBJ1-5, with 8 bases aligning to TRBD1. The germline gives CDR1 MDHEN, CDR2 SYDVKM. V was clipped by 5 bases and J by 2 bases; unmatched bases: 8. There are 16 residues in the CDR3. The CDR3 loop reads CASSILTGVRNQPQHF. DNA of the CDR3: TGTGCCAGCAGTATACTGACAGGGGTCCGCAATCAGCCCCAGCATTTT.

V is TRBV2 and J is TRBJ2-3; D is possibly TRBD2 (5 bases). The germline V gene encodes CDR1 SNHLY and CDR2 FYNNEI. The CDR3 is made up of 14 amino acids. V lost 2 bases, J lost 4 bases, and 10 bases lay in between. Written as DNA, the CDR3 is TGTGCCAGCAGTGAAAAGCGGTTTCCAGATACGCAGTATTTT. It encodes CASSEKRFPDTQYF.

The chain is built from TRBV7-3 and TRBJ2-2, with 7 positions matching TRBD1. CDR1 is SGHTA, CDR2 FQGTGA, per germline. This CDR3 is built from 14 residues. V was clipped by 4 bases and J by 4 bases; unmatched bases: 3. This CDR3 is CASSSGQITGELFF. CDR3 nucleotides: TGTGCCAGCAGCTCGGGACAGATCACCGGGGAGCTGTTTTTT.

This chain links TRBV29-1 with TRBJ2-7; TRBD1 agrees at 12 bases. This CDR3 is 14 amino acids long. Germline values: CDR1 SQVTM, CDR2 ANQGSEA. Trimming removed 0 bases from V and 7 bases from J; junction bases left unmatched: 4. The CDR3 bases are TGCAGCGTTGAAGAAGGGACAGGGGGCTATGAGCAGTACTTC. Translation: CSVEEGTGGYEQYF.

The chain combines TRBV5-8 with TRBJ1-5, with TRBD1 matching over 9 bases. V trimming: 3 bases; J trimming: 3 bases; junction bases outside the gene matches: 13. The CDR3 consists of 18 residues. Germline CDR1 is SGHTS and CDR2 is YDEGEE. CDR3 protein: CASSSFTGTGLFNQPQHF. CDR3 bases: TGTGCCAGCAGCTCTTTTACCGGGACAGGGCTTTTCAATCAGCCCCAGCATTTT. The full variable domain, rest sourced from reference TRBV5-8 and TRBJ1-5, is EAGVTQSPTHLIKTRGQQATLRCSPISGHTSVYWYQQALGLGLQFLLWYDEGEERNRGNFPPRFSGRQFPNYSSELNVNALELEDSALYLCASSSFTGTGLFNQPQHFGDGTRLSIL.

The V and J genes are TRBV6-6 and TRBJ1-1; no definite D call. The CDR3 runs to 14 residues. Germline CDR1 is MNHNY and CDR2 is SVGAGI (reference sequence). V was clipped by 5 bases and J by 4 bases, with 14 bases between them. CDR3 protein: CASSGRMGGTEAFF. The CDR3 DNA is TGTGCCAGCAGTGGTCGGATGGGAGGCACTGAAGCTTTCTTT.

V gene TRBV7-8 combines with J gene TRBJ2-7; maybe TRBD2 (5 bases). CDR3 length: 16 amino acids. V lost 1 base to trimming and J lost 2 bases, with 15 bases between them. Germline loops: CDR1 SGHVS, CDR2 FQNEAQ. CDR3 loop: CASSLVIASNTYEQYF. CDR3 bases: TGTGCCAGCAGCTTAGTAATAGCTAGCAACACCTACGAGCAGTACTTC.

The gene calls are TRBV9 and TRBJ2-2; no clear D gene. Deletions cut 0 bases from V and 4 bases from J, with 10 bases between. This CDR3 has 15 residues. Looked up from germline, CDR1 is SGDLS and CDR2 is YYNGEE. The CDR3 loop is CASSVGSTFTGELFF. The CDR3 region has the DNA TGTGCCAGCAGCGTAGGCTCCACCTTCACCGGGGAGCTGTTTTTT.

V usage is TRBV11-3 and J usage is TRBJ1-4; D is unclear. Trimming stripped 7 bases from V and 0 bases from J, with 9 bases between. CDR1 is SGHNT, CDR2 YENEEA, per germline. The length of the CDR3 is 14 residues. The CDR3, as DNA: TGTGCCAGCACCGGAAGGCCAACTAATGAAAAACTGTTTTTT. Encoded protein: CASTGRPTNEKLFF.

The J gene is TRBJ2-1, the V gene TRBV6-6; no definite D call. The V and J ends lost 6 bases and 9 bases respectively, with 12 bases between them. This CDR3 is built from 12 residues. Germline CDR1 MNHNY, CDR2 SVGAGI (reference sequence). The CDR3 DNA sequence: TGTGCCAGCAGCCCTGGGTGGTTTGAGCAGTTCTTC. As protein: CASSPGWFEQFF.

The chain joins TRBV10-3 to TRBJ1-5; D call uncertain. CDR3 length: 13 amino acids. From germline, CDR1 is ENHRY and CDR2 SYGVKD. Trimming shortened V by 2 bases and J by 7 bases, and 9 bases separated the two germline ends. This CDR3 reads CAISETWPQPQHF. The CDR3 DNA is TGTGCCATCAGTGAGACGTGGCCCCAGCCCCAGCATTTT.

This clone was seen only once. The CDR3 protein is CATSRDLTESAYNEQFF. The CDR3 coding sequence is TGTGCCACCAGCAGAGACCTTACAGAGAGCGCCTACAATGAGCAGTTCTTC. V and J are TRBV15 and TRBJ2-1, with unresolved D. The CDR3 covers 17 residues. Trimming pared 0 bases from V and 2 bases from J, leaving 14 bases between. Germline loops: CDR1 LNHNV, CDR2 YYDKDF (reference sequence).

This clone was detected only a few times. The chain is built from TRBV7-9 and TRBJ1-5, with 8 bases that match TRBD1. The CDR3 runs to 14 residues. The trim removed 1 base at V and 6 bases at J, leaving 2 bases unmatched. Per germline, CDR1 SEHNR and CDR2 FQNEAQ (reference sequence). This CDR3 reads CASSLGQGTQPQHF. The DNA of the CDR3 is TGTGCCAGCAGCTTAGGACAGGGGACTCAGCCCCAGCATTTT.

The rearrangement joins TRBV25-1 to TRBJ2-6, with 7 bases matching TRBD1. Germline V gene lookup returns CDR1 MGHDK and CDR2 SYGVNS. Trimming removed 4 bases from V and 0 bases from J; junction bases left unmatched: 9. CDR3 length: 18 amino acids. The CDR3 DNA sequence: TGTGCCAGCAGTGGCCTTCTGGGACAGATCTCTGGGGCCAACGTCCTGACTTTC. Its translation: CASSGLLGQISGANVLTF.

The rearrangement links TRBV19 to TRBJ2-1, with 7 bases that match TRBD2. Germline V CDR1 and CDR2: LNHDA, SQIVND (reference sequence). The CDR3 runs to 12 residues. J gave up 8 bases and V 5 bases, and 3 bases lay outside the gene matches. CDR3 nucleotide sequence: TGTGCCAGTAGTTTTAGCGGGTATGAGCAGTTCTTC. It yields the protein CASSFSGYEQFF.

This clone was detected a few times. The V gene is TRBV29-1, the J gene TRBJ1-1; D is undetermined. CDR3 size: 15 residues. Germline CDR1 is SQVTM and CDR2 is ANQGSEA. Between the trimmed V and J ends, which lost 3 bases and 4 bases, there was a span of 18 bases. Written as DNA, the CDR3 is TGCAGCGTTGATGTATACGTATCCCGGGTCACTGAAGCTTTCTTT. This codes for CSVDVYVSRVTEAFF. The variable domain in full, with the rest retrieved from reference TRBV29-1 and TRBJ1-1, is SAVISQKPSRDICQRGTSLTIQCQVDSQVTMMFWYRQQPGQSLTLIATANQGSEATYESGFVIDKFPISRPNLTFSTLTVSNMSPEDSSIYLCSVDVYVSRVTEAFFGQGTRLTVV.

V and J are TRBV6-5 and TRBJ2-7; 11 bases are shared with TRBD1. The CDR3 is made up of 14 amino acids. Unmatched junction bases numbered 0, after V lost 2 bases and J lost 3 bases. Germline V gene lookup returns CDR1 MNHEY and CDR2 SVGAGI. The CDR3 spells CASSYGTGGYEQYF. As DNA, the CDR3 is TGTGCCAGCAGTTACGGGACAGGGGGCTACGAGCAGTACTTC.

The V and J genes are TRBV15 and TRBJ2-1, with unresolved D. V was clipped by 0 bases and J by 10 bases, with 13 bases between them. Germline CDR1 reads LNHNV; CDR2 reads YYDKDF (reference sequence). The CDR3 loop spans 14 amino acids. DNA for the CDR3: TGTGCCACCAGCAGAGATCGGGCAAAATGGGAGCAGTTCTTC. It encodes CATSRDRAKWEQFF.

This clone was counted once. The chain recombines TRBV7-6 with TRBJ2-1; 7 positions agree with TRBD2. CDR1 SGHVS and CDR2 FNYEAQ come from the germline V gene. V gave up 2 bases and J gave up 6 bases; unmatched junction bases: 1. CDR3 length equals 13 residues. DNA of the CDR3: TGTGCCAGCAGCTTATCGGGGGGCAATGAGCAGTTCTTC. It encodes CASSLSGGNEQFF.

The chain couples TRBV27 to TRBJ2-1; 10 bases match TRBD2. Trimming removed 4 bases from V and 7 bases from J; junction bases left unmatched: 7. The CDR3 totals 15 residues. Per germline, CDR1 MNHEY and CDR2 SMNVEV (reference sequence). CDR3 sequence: CASSSLAGEGNEQFF. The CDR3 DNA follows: TGTGCCAGCAGTTCTCTAGCGGGAGAAGGGAATGAGCAGTTCTTC.

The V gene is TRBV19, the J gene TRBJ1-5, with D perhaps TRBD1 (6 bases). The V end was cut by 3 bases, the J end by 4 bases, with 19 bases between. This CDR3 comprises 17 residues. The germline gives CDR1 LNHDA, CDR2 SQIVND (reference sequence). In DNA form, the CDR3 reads TGTGCCAGTAGTATGTACGACAGGCCGATCTTTAATCAGCCCCAGCATTTT. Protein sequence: CASSMYDRPIFNQPQHF.

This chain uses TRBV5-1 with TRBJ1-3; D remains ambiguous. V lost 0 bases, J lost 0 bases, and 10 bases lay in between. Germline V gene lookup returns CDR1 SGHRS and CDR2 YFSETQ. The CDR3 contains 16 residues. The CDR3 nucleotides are TGCGCCAGCAGCTTGGCCGTGACTGGCTCTGGAAACACCATATATTTT. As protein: CASSLAVTGSGNTIYF.

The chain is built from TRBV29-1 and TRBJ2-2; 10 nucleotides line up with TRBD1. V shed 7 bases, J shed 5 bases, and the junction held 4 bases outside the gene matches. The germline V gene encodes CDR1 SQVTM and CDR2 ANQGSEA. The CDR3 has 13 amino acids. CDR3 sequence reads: CSGGTGETGELFF. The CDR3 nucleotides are TGCAGCGGTGGGACAGGGGAAACCGGGGAGCTGTTTTTT.

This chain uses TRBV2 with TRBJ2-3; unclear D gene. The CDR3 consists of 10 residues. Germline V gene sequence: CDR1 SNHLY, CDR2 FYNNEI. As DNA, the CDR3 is TGTGTGGTATCTACAGATACGCAGTATTTT. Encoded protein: CVVSTDTQYF.

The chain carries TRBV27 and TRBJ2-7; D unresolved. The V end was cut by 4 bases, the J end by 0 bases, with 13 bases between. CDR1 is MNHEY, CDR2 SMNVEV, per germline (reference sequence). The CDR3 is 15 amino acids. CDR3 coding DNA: TGTGCCAGCAGTTACGGCGTTGGAAGCTCCTACGAGCAGTACTTC. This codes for CASSYGVGSSYEQYF.

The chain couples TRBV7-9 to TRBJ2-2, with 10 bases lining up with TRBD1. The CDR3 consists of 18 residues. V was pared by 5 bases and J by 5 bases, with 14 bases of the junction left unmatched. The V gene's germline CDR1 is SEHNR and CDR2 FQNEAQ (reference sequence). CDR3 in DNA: TGTGCCAGCAGCACGATGACAGGGGGCAATACGGGTACCGGGGAGCTGTTTTTT. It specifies CASSTMTGGNTGTGELFF.

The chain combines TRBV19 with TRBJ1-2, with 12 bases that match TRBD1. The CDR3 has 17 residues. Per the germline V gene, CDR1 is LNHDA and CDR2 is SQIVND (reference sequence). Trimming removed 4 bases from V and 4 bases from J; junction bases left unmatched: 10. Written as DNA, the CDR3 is TGTGCCAGTAGTACCTGGGACAGGGGGCGCCTCGGCTATGGCTACACCTTC. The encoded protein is CASSTWDRGRLGYGYTF.

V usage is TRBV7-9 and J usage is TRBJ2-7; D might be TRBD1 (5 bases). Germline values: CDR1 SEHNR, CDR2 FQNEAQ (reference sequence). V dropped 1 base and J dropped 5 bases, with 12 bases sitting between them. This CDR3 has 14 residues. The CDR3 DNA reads TGTGCCAGCAGCTTAGGGGCAGGGATAGACGAGCAGTACTTC. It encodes CASSLGAGIDEQYF.